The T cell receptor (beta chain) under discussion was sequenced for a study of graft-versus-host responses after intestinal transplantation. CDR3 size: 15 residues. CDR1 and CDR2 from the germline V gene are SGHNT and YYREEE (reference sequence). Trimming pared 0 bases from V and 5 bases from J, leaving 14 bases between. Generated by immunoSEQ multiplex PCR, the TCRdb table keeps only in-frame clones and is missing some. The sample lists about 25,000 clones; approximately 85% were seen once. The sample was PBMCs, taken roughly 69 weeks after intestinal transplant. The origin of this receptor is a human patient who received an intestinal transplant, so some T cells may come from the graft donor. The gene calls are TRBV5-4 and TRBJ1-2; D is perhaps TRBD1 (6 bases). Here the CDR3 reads CASSLVGGAQYGYTF. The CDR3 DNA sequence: TGTGCCAGCAGCTTGGTCGGGGGGGCACAATATGGCTACACCTTC. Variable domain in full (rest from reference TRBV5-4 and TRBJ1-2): ETGVTQSPTHLIKTRGQQVTLRCSSQSGHNTVSWYQQALGQGPQFIFQYYREEENGRGNFPPRFSGLQFPNYSSELNVNALELDDSALYLCASSLVGGAQYGYTFGSGTRLTVV.